These T cell receptor beta chains were read from a single sample in a study of blood T cell repertoires in COVID-19. Clones were read by immunoSEQ multiplex PCR, and TCRdb kept only the in-frame ones, dropping some. Of 190,000 or so clones in the sample, more than 75% are singletons; the top ten hold 0.7% to 0.9%. Sequencing input: peripheral blood. Every receptor here comes from a woman under 30 who had recovered from COVID-19. The conserved cysteine and the conserved F or W are not part of the CDR3 here.

CDR3 length | V gene | CDR3 protein
13 | TRBV7-9 | ASQEGGITGNTIY
14 | TRBV2 | ASSDPGTSGYNEQF
12 | TRBV4-1 | ASSPGTGAYEQY
10 | TRBV12-3/TRBV12-4 | ASTGNTGELF
14 | TRBV3-1/TRBV3-2 | ASSQWGGGGNSPLH
13 | TRBV5-1 | ASIAGVSSLNEQF
11 | TRBV3-1/TRBV3-2 | ASSQDDRAPLH
12 | TRBV6-5 | ASSYFNRAGELF
14 | TRBV4-3 | ASSQGGQYSGNTIY
11 | TRBV6-5 | ASRGRENTEAF
13 | TRBV27 | ASSFSDRPNYGYT
13 | TRBV19 | ASSIPSVPNEKLF
13 | TRBV7-2 | ASSFSGGAGETQY
16 | TRBV4-1 | ASSQSPRTGRYNSPLH
13 | TRBV18 | ASSPPLTGNTEAF
11 | TRBV27 | ASSYLQTGTRY
11 | TRBV9 | ASSLEQGDEQY
14 | TRBV10-3 | AISGPGQGRLETQY
14 | TRBV19 | ASSIGTSSGQETQY
12 | TRBV3-1/TRBV3-2 | ASTQYRTGDGYT
13 | TRBV6-4 | ASSELAGHSNEQF
11 | TRBV7-6 | ASSSTGNYEQY
11 | TRBV6-5 | ASSYSDRGREY
13 | TRBV5-1 | ASSPRAGGPNEQY
13 | TRBV4-1 | ASSHVWTGTDEQY
10 | TRBV7-9 | ASSSQGAEAF
15 | TRBV4-1 | ASSQEEQAGGSYGYT
12 | TRBV7-9 | ASSLSGANEKLF
13 | TRBV25-1 | ASSDTRGNTGELF
14 | TRBV5-1 | ASTSGAGGYQETQY
12 | TRBV6-2/TRBV6-3 | ASSYGTGTTEAF
13 | TRBV5-1 | ASSGKQGNNSPLH
14 | TRBV9 | ASSATGLLRDSPLH
12 | TRBV21-1 | ASSKLQGYYEQY
14 | TRBV5-1 | ASSLAESSYNSPLH
14 | TRBV11-2 | ASSSPWGHSYNEQF
13 | TRBV18 | ASSLGQGMNTEAF
11 | TRBV7-9 | ASSLGTNTEAF
13 | TRBV7-6 | ASSLEAGSDGELF
12 | TRBV27 | ASSWTGRGETQY
14 | TRBV7-2 | ASSLALAPGTDTQY
11 | TRBV18 | ASSPGTGDEQY
13 | TRBV5-1 | ASSLANRGDSPLH
12 | TRBV4-1 | ASSVGTLQETQY
12 | TRBV2 | ASRGLYSTDTQY
14 | TRBV18 | ASSPPRQGARGEAF